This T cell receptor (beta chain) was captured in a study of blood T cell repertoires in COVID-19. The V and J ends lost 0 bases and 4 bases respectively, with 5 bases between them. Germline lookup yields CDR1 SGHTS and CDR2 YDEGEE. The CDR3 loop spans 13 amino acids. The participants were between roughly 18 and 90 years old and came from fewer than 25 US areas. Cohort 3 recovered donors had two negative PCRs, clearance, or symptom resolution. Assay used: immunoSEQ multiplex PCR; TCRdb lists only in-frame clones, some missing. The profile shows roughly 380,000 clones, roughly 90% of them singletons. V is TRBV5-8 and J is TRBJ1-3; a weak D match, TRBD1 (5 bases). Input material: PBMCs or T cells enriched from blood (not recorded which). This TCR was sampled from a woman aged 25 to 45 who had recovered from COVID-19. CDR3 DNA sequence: TGTGCCAGCAGCTTGGGACAGGGAAACACCATATATTTT. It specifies CASSLGQGNTIYF. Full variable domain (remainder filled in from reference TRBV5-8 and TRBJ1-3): EAGVTQSPTHLIKTRGQQATLRCSPISGHTSVYWYQQALGLGLQFLLWYDEGEERNRGNFPPRFSGRQFPNYSSELNVNALELEDSALYLCASSLGQGNTIYFGEGSWLTVV.